The 9 T cell receptor beta chains below come from one sample, sequenced in a study of PD-1 blockade in classical Hodgkin lymphoma (dated by TCRdb to 2020 to 2022). The sample's time point label, in plain terms: cycle 4 day 1 (C4D1), after 6 weeks of nivolumab. Relapse after autologous stem cell transplantation had occurred in all trial patients, and cohorts A, B and C were distinguished by prior brentuximab vedotin exposure. Libraries were constructed by the immunoSEQ multiplex PCR assay. TCRdb stores this immuneACCESS table with in-frame sequences only. Part of the clones is absent; in the studies checked, under half of the shortfall reflects unresolved V genes, and no reason is known for the rest. The sample records more than 85,000 clones, about nine tenths of which are singletons. The ten largest clones take up roughly 19% of the sample. This material consisted of peripheral blood mononuclear cells (PBMCs), taken before the fourth cycle of nivolumab. The receptors were gathered from a human donor with classical Hodgkin lymphoma.

The CDR3 DNA sequence: TGTGCCAGCTCAGATAACAGGGGACCTGCAGCTTTCTTT. Encoded protein: CASSDNRGPAAFF. The chain links TRBV18 to TRBJ1-1, with 7 positions matching TRBD1. This CDR3 has 13 residues. The V gene's germline CDR1 is KGHSH and CDR2 LQKENI. V lost 5 bases and J lost 10; bases outside the gene matches: 10.

The V and J genes are TRBV30 and TRBJ1-5, with TRBD1 matching 7 bases. The ends lost 1 base at V and 2 bases at J; junction bases unmatched: 2. Germline CDR1 reads GTSNPN; CDR2 reads SVGIG (reference sequence). The CDR3 spans 14 residues. As DNA, the CDR3 is TGTGCCTGGAGTGCCACAGGGGGCAATCAGCCCCAGCATTTT. Protein: CAWSATGGNQPQHF.

J is TRBJ1-3 and V is TRBV6-5; D possibly corresponds to TRBD1 (6 bases). Germline V gene lookup returns CDR1 MNHEY and CDR2 SVGAGI. The CDR3 runs to 15 residues. Deletions cut 9 bases from V and 1 base from J, with 16 bases between. The CDR3: CARTVRGGSGNTIYF. The CDR3 nucleotides read TGTGCCAGAACTGTAAGGGGGGGGTCTGGAAACACCATATATTTT.

The gene calls are TRBV7-2 and TRBJ2-5; TRBD2 agrees at 7 bases. Germline CDR1 SGHTA, CDR2 FQGNSA. V dropped 3 bases and J dropped 2; count of bases not matched to a gene: 9. CDR3 length: 16 residues. CDR3: CASSFALASGQETQYF. The CDR3 DNA reads as TGTGCCAGCAGCTTCGCGTTGGCTAGCGGACAAGAGACCCAGTACTTC.

V gene TRBV27 combines with J gene TRBJ2-1; D uncertain. The length of the CDR3 is 15 residues. Germline-derived CDR1 and CDR2 are MNHEY and SMNVEV (reference sequence). Deletions cut 1 base from V and 0 bases from J, with 7 bases between. The CDR3 sequence: CASSLLTPSYNEQFF. The CDR3 DNA reads TGTGCCAGCAGTTTATTGACACCCTCCTACAATGAGCAGTTCTTC.

CDR3 in amino acids: CASSLSRAGANVLTF. The CDR3 DNA is TGTGCCAGCAGTTTATCCCGGGCGGGGGCCAACGTCCTGACTTTC. This chain joins TRBV27 and TRBJ2-6; the D is unclear. V was shortened by 0 bases and J by 4 bases, with 7 bases between the two germline ends. This CDR3 comprises 15 residues. Germline V gene data show CDR1 as MNHEY and CDR2 as SMNVEV (reference sequence).

The chain links TRBV18 to TRBJ2-1; 7 positions match TRBD1. The CDR3 consists of 15 residues. The V segment lost 3 bases and the J segment 5 bases; nucleotides outside the gene matches: 7. Germline V gives CDR1 KGHSH, CDR2 LQKENI. The CDR3 sequence is CASSPSRGHDNEQFF. In DNA form, the CDR3 reads TGTGCCAGCTCACCTAGTAGGGGGCACGACAATGAGCAGTTCTTC.

V gene TRBV7-9 combines with J gene TRBJ1-5; D possibly corresponds to TRBD1 (5 bases). From germline, CDR1 is SEHNR and CDR2 FQNEAQ (reference sequence). Trimming cost V 1 base and J 4 bases, with 11 bases left between them. The CDR3 sequence is 15 residues long. Written as DNA, the CDR3 is TGTGCCAGCAGCTTAGAGGGCAGGGTTAATCAGCCCCAGCATTTT. It specifies CASSLEGRVNQPQHF.

The V gene is TRBV5-6, the J gene TRBJ2-7, with D perhaps matching TRBD1 (5 bases). This CDR3 has 12 residues. Germline CDR1 is SGHDT and CDR2 is YYEEEE. Trimming pared 2 bases from V and 3 bases from J, leaving 6 bases between. CDR3 coding DNA: TGTGCCAGCAGCTTAAGGGGCTACGAGCAGTACTTC. It is translated as CASSLRGYEQYF.